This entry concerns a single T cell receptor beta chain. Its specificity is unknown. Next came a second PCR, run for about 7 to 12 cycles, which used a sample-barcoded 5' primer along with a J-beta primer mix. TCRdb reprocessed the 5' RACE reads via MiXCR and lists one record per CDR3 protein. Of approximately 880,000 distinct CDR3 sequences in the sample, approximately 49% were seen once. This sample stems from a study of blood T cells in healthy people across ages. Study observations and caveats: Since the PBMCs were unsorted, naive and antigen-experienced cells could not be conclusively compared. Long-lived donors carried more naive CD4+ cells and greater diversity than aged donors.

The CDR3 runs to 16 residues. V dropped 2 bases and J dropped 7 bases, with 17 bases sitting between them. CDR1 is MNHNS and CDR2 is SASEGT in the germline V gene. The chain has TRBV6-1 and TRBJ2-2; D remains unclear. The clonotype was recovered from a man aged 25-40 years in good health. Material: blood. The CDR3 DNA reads TGTGCCAGCAGTGAAATAGACAAGGAGACTGGCGGGGAGCTGTTTTTT. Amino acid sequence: CASSEIDKETGGELFF.